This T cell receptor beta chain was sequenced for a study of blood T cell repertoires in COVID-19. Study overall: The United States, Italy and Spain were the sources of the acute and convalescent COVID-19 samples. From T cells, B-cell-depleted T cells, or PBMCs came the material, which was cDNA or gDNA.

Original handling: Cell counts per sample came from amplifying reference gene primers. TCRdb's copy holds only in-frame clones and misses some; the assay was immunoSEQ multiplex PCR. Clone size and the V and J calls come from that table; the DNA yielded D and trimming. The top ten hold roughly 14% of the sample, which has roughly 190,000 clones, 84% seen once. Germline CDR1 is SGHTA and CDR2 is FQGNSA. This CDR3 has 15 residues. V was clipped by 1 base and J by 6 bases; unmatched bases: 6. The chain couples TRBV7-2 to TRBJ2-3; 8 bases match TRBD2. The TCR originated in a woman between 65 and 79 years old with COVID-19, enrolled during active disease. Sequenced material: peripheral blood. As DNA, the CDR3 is TGTGCCAGCAGCTTAGGGACTAGCTTAAGGGATACGCAGTATTTT. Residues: CASSLGTSLRDTQYF.